A selection of T cell receptor beta chains follows, all from one sample in a study of cytomegalovirus exposure and HLA in healthy donors. The table came from immunoSEQ multiplex PCR; TCRdb's copy has only in-frame clones and leaves some out. The table lists 95,000 to 150,000 clones, 15% to 19% of them singletons, with under 2% in the top ten. Sequencing input: PBMCs. The receptors derive from a woman younger than 30 in good health and CMV-seronegative. Both conserved end residues are part of each CDR3. A D gene is named only where the DNA matches it firmly. Size tells how often a clone was seen (once, few, many) or the class of an expanded clone, and some rows leave it out.

v_call	d_call	cdr3_length	j_call	clone_size	cdr3_aa	cdr3_nt
TRBV6-1	-	12	TRBJ1-2	few	CASRRPRRGYTF	TGTGCCAGCAGGAGGCCCCGGAGGGGCTACACCTTC
TRBV19	TRBD1	14	TRBJ2-2	few	CASTRTGLSGELFF	TGTGCCAGTACCAGGACAGGTTTATCCGGGGAGCTGTTTTTT
TRBV4-1	TRBD1	15	TRBJ1-2	-	CASSQEQGPRGGYTF	TGCGCCAGCAGCCAGGAACAGGGGCCCAGAGGTGGCTACACCTTC
TRBV5-1	-	16	TRBJ2-5	-	CASSLVTAGPQETQYF	TGCGCCAGCAGCTTGGTAACAGCAGGGCCTCAAGAGACCCAGTACTTC
TRBV28	-	17	TRBJ2-7	few	CASSFRFLGLASDEQYF	TGTGCCAGCAGTTTTCGGTTCCTTGGGCTAGCGTCCGACGAGCAGTACTTC
TRBV6-1	TRBD1	12	TRBJ2-7	-	CASSGQTYEQYF	TGTGCCAGCTCGGGACAGACCTACGAGCAGTACTTC
TRBV4-1	TRBD2	14	TRBJ2-7	few	CASSPSGQAYEQYF	TGCGCCAGCAGCCCTAGCGGGCAGGCCTACGAGCAGTACTTC
TRBV30	TRBD1	12	TRBJ1-2	few	CAWGTDAEGYTF	TGTGCCTGGGGGACAGACGCGGAGGGCTACACCTTC
TRBV10-3	TRBD1	15	TRBJ1-4	-	CAISGGQGINEKLFF	TGTGCCATCAGTGGAGGACAGGGTATAAATGAAAAACTGTTTTTT
TRBV30	-	13	TRBJ1-1	-	CAWTAGMNTEAFF	TGTGCCTGGACGGCGGGCATGAACACTGAAGCTTTCTTT
TRBV2	TRBD1	15	TRBJ2-3	few	CASSDRRTGSDTQYF	TGTGCCAGCAGTGATCGGAGGACAGGGTCAGATACGCAGTATTTT
TRBV2	-	14	TRBJ1-3	-	CASEGQSSGNTIYF	TGTGCCAGCGAAGGACAAAGCTCTGGAAACACCATATATTTT
TRBV29-1	-	14	TRBJ2-6	many	CSVDGGTGANVLTF	TGCAGCGTTGATGGGGGGACTGGGGCCAACGTCCTGACTTTC